This TCR beta chain was retrieved from a study of OX40 agonist ivuxolimab in advanced cancers. Study-level background: People in dose escalation had one of these cancers: hepatocellular carcinoma, melanoma, renal cell or head and neck cancer.

This CDR3 is built from 15 residues. With 0 bases removed from V and 7 bases from J, the gap between germline ends came to 13 bases. The germline gives CDR1 SGHVS, CDR2 FQNEAQ. The data were produced by immunoSEQ multiplex PCR, yet TCRdb's version contains in-frame clones alone and is incomplete. This sample has roughly 60,000 clones, with around 90% found just once. Sequenced here: CD4+ or CD8+ T cells sorted from blood, sampled in a trial of the OX40 agonist ivuxolimab. The chain is built from TRBV7-8 and TRBJ2-1; D is possibly TRBD2 (6 bases). The receptor comes from an adult with an advanced solid tumor such as melanoma, head and neck, liver or kidney cancer. The chain's CDR3 is CASSLARGRRNEQFF. The CDR3, as DNA: TGTGCCAGCAGCTTAGCGCGGGGAAGGAGGAATGAGCAGTTCTTC.